This T cell receptor (beta chain) was recorded in a study of blood T cell repertoires in COVID-19 (dated by TCRdb to 2018 to 2021). About the investigation overall: The collaborator samples originated in the United States, Italy and Spain and spanned the acute and convalescent phases of COVID-19. The prospective study material was composed of cDNA or gDNA derived from T cells, B-cell-depleted T cells, or PBMCs. Deeply sampled blood TCRbeta repertoires from subjects exposed to, actively infected with, or recovered from COVID-19 were included in the dataset. A freely available public database, intended as a resource for researchers studying the immune response to SARS-CoV-2, is where the repertoires were released. The samples were drawn from two sources: the first 160 participants of the ongoing ImmuneRACE study, and about 1,300 subjects contributed by 6 global collaborators. Sample metadata almost always included a de-identified subject ID, COVID-19 status, age in years and sex. Where available, HLA class I and class II types were obtained from metadata supplied by the sample provider rather than from assay-based typing.

Another Seattle source contributed samples from volunteer blood donors who had recovered from COVID-19. Whole blood was collected in K2EDTA tubes by collaborating institutions according to the institutions' own protocols. Collaborator samples were shipped for TCRbeta analysis as frozen whole blood, isolated PBMCs, or DNA extracted from either sample type. Notes on this clone: This clone's antigen is unknown. Base qualities are not recorded, but no much larger clone differs from it by a single base.

General conclusions and limits of the study: The amount of clinical and demographic metadata varied by source and participant and was provided uncurated.

The immunoSEQ Assay, a bias-controlled multiplex PCR, was used to amplify TCRbeta CDR3 regions from genomic DNA. As for the authors' bioinformatics: Within the assay, amplification of reference gene primers was used to estimate how many nucleated cells each sample contained. Sequence reads were collapsed and filtered to measure the absolute abundance of every unique TCRbeta CDR3 rearrangement. For each sample, productive Simpson clonality was calculated as the square root of Simpson's diversity index over productive rearrangements. TCRdb holds this immuneACCESS table with in-frame rearrangements only. Some clones are missing; in checked studies, unresolved V genes explain under half, and the rest has no known cause. V and J calls and clone size are those listed in that table; D and trimming were worked out from the DNA. This sample holds approximately 220,000 clones; about four fifths were observed only once. The ten top clones hold roughly 3% of the sample.

Relative to germline, V is missing 6 bases and J is missing 4 bases, with 9 bases of the junction outside any gene match. CDR1 MDHEN and CDR2 SYDVKM are derived from the germline V gene. The CDR3 holds 15 amino acids from the cysteine to the phenylalanine. CDR3 DNA is the only sequence kept; it has 45 bases, read in frame from the first base. The chain joins TRBV28 to TRBJ1-1; 9 central nucleotides agree with TRBD1. The sequenced sample was peripheral blood. The TCR sequence derives from a woman younger than 45 who had recovered from COVID-19. Here the CDR3 is given as CASSRTGEDATEAFF. The nucleotide sequence is TGTGCCAGCAGCCGGACAGGGGAAGATGCCACTGAAGCTTTCTTT.